Below, 3 T cell receptor beta chains from the same sample are listed, as sequenced in a study of shared clonotypes between healthy human individuals. The assay was immunoSEQ multiplex PCR, and TCRdb's table has in-frame clones only and misses some. Of a few million clones listed, more than 85% are singletons. What was sequenced was naive CD4+ T cells from PBMCs. Subset described: CD45RA+ positively selected. The receptors were gathered from a man aged 18 to 29 in good health. Some clones in this sample may be carry-over from other donors' samples.

The chain is built from TRBV5-1 and TRBJ2-5; TRBD2 aligns across 7 bases. Looked up from germline, CDR1 is SGHRS and CDR2 is YFSETQ. The CDR3 has 14 residues. V shed 5 bases and J 5 bases; nucleotides not matched to a gene: 9. The CDR3 loop is CASSRAGEGETQYF. The CDR3 DNA is TGCGCCAGCAGTAGGGCGGGAGAAGGTGAGACCCAGTACTTC.

This chain connects TRBV15 to TRBJ1-1; tentative D call: TRBD1 (5 bases). Germline V gives CDR1 LNHNV, CDR2 YYDKDF (reference sequence). There are 17 residues in the CDR3. Trimming stripped 1 base from V and 1 base from J, with 16 bases between. The CDR3, as DNA: TGTGCCACCAGCAGAGTTCGTTTAGGGGCGGGGAACACTGAAGCTTTCTTT. It encodes CATSRVRLGAGNTEAFF.

This sequence joins TRBV19 and TRBJ2-1; TRBD2 is a possible D gene (6 bases). The CDR3 runs to 15 residues. Germline loops: CDR1 LNHDA, CDR2 SQIVND (reference sequence). The germline V and J ends were trimmed by 2 bases and 5 bases, with 13 bases remaining between them. The CDR3 bases are TGTGCCAGTAGTATATTACCGGGGAGGAACAATGAGCAGTTCTTC. Protein: CASSILPGRNNEQFF. Drawing the rest from reference TRBV19 and TRBJ2-1, the complete variable domain is DGGITQSPKYLFRKEGQNVTLSCEQNLNHDAMYWYRQDPGQGLRLIYYSQIVNDFQKGDIAEGYSVSREKKESFPLTVTSAQKNPTAFYLCASSILPGRNNEQFFGPGTRLTVL.